This T cell receptor (beta chain) comes out of a study of T cell repertoires in cytomegalovirus infection. Comments on this clonotype: Its antigen is currently unknown.

TCRdb used MiXCR to reprocess the reads, holding one entry per CDR3 protein. The table includes approximately 730,000 distinct CDR3 sequences, just under 30% detected once. The specimen was cultured CD8+ T cells from PBMCs, collected from culture after CMV antigen stimulation. The sequence came from a human donor in good health (CMV status not recorded). Some clones in this sample may be carry-over from other donors' samples.

CDR3 DNA: TGTGCCAGCAGCGCGACCTGGGAGGAACCTAATGAAAAACTGTTTTTT. It is translated as CASSATWEEPNEKLFF. The J gene is TRBJ1-4, the V gene TRBV9; no reliable D call. Trimming took 3 bases from V and 3 from J, leaving 15 bases between them. The CDR3 has 16 residues. Per the germline V gene, CDR1 is SGDLS and CDR2 is YYNGEE.